This record looks at one T cell receptor (beta chain) sequence and its context. The sample carries other DNA sequences with the same CDR3. In the authors' workflow: Amplification of reference gene primers was used by the study to estimate nucleated cell counts. Method: immunoSEQ multiplex PCR; TCRdb's copy keeps in-frame clones and lacks some. The V and J calls and the clone size are those of that table, but D and trimming were determined from the DNA. The repertoire has 250,000 to 350,000 clones, approximately 91% of them found once; the top ten carry approximately 11%. This entry belongs to a study of blood T cell repertoires in COVID-19. On the study more broadly: Both acute and convalescent COVID-19 samples were obtained from the United States, Italy and Spain. Sources were T cells, B-cell-depleted T cells, or PBMCs; the material itself was cDNA or gDNA.

Trimming took 4 bases from V and 7 from J; bases not matched to a gene: 7. Germline values: CDR1 SGHAT, CDR2 FQNNGV. This CDR3 has 15 residues. This TCR derives from a woman aged 30 to 39 with COVID-19, enrolled during active disease. What was sequenced was peripheral blood. The chain couples TRBV11-2 to TRBJ2-7, with 13 positions matching TRBD2. The CDR3 loop reads CASSSLTSGRREQYF. CDR3 nucleotide sequence: TGTGCCAGCAGCTCCTTGACTAGCGGGAGGAGGGAGCAGTACTTC. The full variable domain, with the rest looked up from reference TRBV11-2 and TRBJ2-7, is EAGVAQSPRYKIIEKRQSVAFWCNPISGHATLYWYQQILGQGPKLLIQFQNNGVVDDSQLPKDRFSAERLKGVDSTLKIQPAKLEDSAVYLCASSSLTSGRREQYFGPGTRLTVT.